This T cell receptor beta chain is drawn from a study of T cells after yellow fever vaccination. Overall study context: SMART-Seq v4 Ultra Low Input served to prepare low-cell-number fractions.

Template switching by 5'RACE produced TCR cDNA, adding a universal primer site and UMIs. A single record per CDR3 protein comes from TCRdb applying MiXCR to the 5' RACE reads. The profile covers almost 600,000 distinct CDR3 sequences, with roughly 12% appearing a single time and over 11% taken by the ten largest. The sample holds a few counts of this clonotype. What it binds is not known. Study-level findings and limits: After the booster, around 95% of CD4 and around nine tenths of CD8 primary-response clones were re-detected. When the response was secondary, it was weaker but reached its peak faster, day 5 versus 15.

Losses at the gene ends were 0 bases for V and 4 bases for J; bases not matched to a gene: 4. Germline CDR1 KGHDR, CDR2 SFDVKD. CDR3 length: 16 amino acids. The material was PBMCs, obtained on the day of the yellow fever booster vaccination. This clonotype was obtained from a man younger than 45 who received the YFV17D yellow fever vaccine. The V and J genes are TRBV24-1 and TRBJ2-1; 8 bases agree with TRBD2. The CDR3 coding sequence is TGTGCCACCAGTGATTTGTCGGGAGGGGATTACAATGAGCAGTTCTTC. It encodes CATSDLSGGDYNEQFF.